The clone carrying this T cell receptor beta chain turned up a few times. What it binds is unknown. TCRdb analysed the reads with MiXCR anew, one entry per CDR3 protein. Of roughly 220,000 distinct CDR3 sequences listed, 30% to 45% were seen once; the top ten hold approximately 60%. This sample is drawn from a study of T cell repertoires in cytomegalovirus infection. Study details: Alongside well-studied HLA-B-restricted CMV epitopes, recently identified HLA-C-restricted CMV epitopes were also used. Matching HLA type, along with CMV infection, was indicated by public TCR beta signatures.

The study, taken as a whole, reports: Carriers of CMV and the relevant HLA type were discriminated by public TCR beta frequency. It was HLA-C-restricted CMV-specific TCR beta clonotypes that dominated the response ex vivo.

Trimming took 5 bases from V and 0 from J, leaving 17 bases between them. Germline-derived CDR1 and CDR2 are SEHNR and FQNEAQ (reference sequence). The CDR3 is made up of 16 amino acids. The TCR originated in a human donor in good health (CMV status not recorded). Some clones in this sample may be carry-over from other donors' samples. This chain joins TRBV7-9 and TRBJ2-7; D is perhaps TRBD1 or TRBD2 (6 bases each). Sample: CD8+ T cells from cultured PBMCs, taken from culture after CMV antigen stimulation. The DNA for the CDR3 is TGTGCCAGCAGCCCCGGGGGCGGAACCAGCTCCTACGAGCAGTACTTC. Its protein product is CASSPGGGTSSYEQYF.